This section outlines one T cell receptor (beta chain) sequence together with its context. This clonotype has a handful of counts. Its antigen is still unknown. Base-call qualities are not available, and no considerably larger clone is one nucleotide away. The data originate from a study of blood T cells in healthy people across ages (dated by TCRdb to about 2015). Study-wide context: In model experiments, template switching captured about one uniquely barcoded TCR beta cDNA molecule for every two T cells. The study measured age-related changes in TCR beta repertoire diversity using deep sequencing normalized with unique cDNA molecular identifiers. Four age groups were formed from the donors: young (average about 16 years), middle-aged (more than 35), aged (about 62) and long-lived (more than 75). To avoid experimental bias, donors of different ages were randomly spread across the sequencing lanes. Two additional independent replicas of 1 million unique cDNA reads from the same blood draw were analyzed for two donors (one aged 18 to 30 and one aged 80 or older).

The library was obtained by 5' RACE. TCRdb names Illumina HiSeq 2500 as the instrument used. A second about 6 to 11 cycle PCR used a sample-barcoded 5' primer and a J-beta primer mix. A unique molecular identifier was introduced onto each TCR beta cDNA molecule by a template-switch 5' adaptor carrying 12 random nucleotides. Each sample yielded at least 2.5 million CDR3-containing paired-end reads. First-strand cDNA was synthesized from all RNA with the Mint cDNA synthesis kit, primed by a TRBC-specific oligonucleotide. Following uracil-DNA glycosylase treatment, all cDNA underwent a first 18-cycle PCR with the universal primers M1SS and BC2_uni_R. In the paper's pipeline: For normalization, 1 million high-quality reads were randomly selected from each sample, with every read carrying a distinct molecular identifier. Instead of being binned into consensus sequences, reads that shared molecular identifiers were thrown out. MiTCR, with a Q25 quality threshold and the strictest error-elimination algorithm, was used for CDR3 identification, clonotype clustering and error correction. Lower-bound total TCR beta diversity was estimated with a nonparametric unseen species model using Euler transformation. In-frame beta chains were kept once TCRdb had trimmed the public reads at Q25 with fastp and called clones with MiXCR. Entries that share a CDR3 protein sequence are merged under the most common genes and DNA. TCRdb, not the original authors, processed these V and J calls. Present in this sample are about 1,500,000 distinct CDR3 sequences, roughly 27% of which were seen just once. Of the sample, roughly 8% is held by the ten largest clones.

After removal of 8 bases from V and 5 bases from J, the junction retains 14 bases not matched to a gene. The CDR3 measures 16 amino acids from cysteine to phenylalanine. Of all the DNA, just the CDR3 is kept, 48 bases in frame from base 1. CDR1 and CDR2 are read off the germline V gene (reference sequence) as DFQATT and SNEGSKA. General study outcomes and caveats: Estimates of total diversity from one million sequenced T cells were regarded as lower bounds and underestimates. Donor CMV infection status was unknown, potentially confounding age-related changes in expanded clonotypes. Compared with the aged group, more naive CD4+ T cells, fewer expanded clones and increased TCR diversity were shown by the long-lived group, suggesting age selection. Observed TCR beta diversity correlated strongly with the percentage of naive T cells measured by flow cytometry. Observed TCR beta diversity per million T cells fell roughly linearly with age, and a significant reduction was already apparent by age approximately 40. Since profiling was done on bulk unsorted PBMCs, naive and antigen-experienced compartments could not be conclusively compared.

The donors were about 40 Caucasian individuals from Russia, aged roughly 6 to 100 years, who were systemically healthy. Roughly 9 milliliters of peripheral blood were drawn from each donor into EDTA-treated Vacutainer tubes. PBMCs were isolated by Ficoll-Paque density-gradient centrifugation, with at least 6 million obtained per sample. Total RNA was extracted from PBMCs with Trizol reagent, with at least 6 micrograms obtained per sample. For every donor, flow cytometry on a PBMC aliquot measured the percentage of naive CD45RAhigh/CD27high T cells. This receptor was obtained from a woman aged 30 to 39 in good health. Sequenced: blood. The rearranged chain carries TRBV20-1 and TRBJ2-1, with TRBD2 matching 11 junction bases. CDR3 reads: CSTRRPGLAENNEQFF. DNA sequence: TGCAGTACCCGGCGCCCGGGACTAGCGGAAAACAATGAGCAGTTCTTC.